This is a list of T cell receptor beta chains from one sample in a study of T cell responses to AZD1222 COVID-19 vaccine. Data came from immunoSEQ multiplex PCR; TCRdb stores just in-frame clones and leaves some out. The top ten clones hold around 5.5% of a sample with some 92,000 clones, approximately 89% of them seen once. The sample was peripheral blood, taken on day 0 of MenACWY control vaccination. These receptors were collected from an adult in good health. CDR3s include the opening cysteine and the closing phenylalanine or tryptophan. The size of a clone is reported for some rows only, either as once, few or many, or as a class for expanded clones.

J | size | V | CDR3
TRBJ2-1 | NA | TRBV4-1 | CASSQESALPRNEQFF
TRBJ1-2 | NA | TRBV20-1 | CSAREGGHYTF
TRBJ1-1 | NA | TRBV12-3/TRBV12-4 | CASSLGRNTEAFF
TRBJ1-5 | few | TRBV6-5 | CASSFDRGQPQHF
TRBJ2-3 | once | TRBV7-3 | CASSPGTDTQYF
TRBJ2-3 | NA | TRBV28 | CASRNRELRDTQYF
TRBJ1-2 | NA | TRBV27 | CASTRGTGAYGYTF
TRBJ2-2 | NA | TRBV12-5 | CASGLGKTSGTGELFF
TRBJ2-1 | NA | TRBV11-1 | CASSLALAGGYNEQFF
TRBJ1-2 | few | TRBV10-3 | CAISEWQGKNYGYTF
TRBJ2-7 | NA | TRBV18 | CASSPRGRGLGYEQYF
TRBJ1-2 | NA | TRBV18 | CASSPQGHGAPGIYGYTF
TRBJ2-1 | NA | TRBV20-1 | CSASPGLGLTEQFF
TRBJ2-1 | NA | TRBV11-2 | CASSPRPSGPANEQFF
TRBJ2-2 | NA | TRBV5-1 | CASSPPGTGATGELFF
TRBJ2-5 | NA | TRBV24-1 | CATSVGVGRQETQYF
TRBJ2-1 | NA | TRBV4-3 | CASSQDTGSYNEQFF
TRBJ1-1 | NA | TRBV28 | CASRDTGPKNTEAFF
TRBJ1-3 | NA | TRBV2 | CASSGDPGNTIYF
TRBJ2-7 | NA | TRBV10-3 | CAISATGGEQYF
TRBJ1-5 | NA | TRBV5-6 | CASSFYGDSNQPQHF
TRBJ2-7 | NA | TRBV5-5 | CASSVSGGTSYEQYF
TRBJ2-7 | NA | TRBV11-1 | CASSATGSSYEQYF
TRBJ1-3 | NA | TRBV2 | CASSDLGINSGNTIYF
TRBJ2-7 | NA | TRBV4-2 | CASSQRRGTGGAISYEQYF
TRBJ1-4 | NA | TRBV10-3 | CAISESPRGPFEKLFF
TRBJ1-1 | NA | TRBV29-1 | CSVVSQENTEAFF
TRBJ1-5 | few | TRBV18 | CASSPGTGKSNSNQPQHF
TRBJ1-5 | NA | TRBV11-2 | CASSSSGGHQPQHF
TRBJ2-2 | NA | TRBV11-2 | CASSLRIIGQGGTGELFF
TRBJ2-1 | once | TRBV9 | CASSLLRDGSEQFF
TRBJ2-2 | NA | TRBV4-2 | CASSQDRMVNTGELFF
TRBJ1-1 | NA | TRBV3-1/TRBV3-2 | CASSQEIPRGEAFF
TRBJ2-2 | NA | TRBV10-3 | CAISESQAQGKKGNTGELFF
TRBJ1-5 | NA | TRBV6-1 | CASSEFGGNQPQHF
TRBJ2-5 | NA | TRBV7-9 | CASSTPLPGGGETQYF
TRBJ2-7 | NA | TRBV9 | CASSVGGGDSYEQYF
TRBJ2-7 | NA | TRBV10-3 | CAISEDAGGPPYEQYF
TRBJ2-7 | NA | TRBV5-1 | CASRPGSTYEQYF
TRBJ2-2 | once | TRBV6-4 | CASSHRTLTGGELFF
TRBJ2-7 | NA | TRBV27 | CASSPRGQRSSYEQYF
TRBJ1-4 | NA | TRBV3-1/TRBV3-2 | CASSQAGANEKLFF
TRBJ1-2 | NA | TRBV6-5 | CASSYSREGGYTF
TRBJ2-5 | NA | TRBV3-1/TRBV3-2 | CASTQGYQGQETQYF
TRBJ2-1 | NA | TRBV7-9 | CASSSASGRVSEQFF
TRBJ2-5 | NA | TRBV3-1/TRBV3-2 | CASSQEQGSGETQYF
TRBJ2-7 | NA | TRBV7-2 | CASSEGTGSSYEQYF
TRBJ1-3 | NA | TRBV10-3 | CAIRSGPSGNTIYF
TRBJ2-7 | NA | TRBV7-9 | CASSSSPTYEQYF
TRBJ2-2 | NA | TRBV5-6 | CASSLAAPGELFF
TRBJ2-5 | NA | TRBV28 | CATREYQETQYF
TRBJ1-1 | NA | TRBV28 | CASRPGSELFF
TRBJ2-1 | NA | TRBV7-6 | CASSLAAQGFNNEQFF
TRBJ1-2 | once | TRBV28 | CASSSQAYGYTF
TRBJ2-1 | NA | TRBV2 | CASRARPGNEQFF
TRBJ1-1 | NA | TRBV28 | CASSLPGTWGEAFF
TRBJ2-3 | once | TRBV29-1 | CSVAQQQDTQYF
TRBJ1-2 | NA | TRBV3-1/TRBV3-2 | CASSQSGVVGFGYTF
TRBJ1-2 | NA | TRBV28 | CASSLGGDRANYGYTF
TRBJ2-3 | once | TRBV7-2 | CASSSGLTTDTQYF